The next 24 T cell receptor beta chains were all read from a single sample in a study of a mutant IDH1 vaccine in newly diagnosed glioma. Time point of the sample: week 5, during vaccination. Every single dose of the vaccine, 300 ug of mutant IDH1 20-mer peptide, came with topical imiquimod. What these receptors recognize is not known. Clones were read by immunoSEQ multiplex PCR, and TCRdb kept only the in-frame ones, dropping some. The sample consists of under 95,000 clones, 91% of them appearing once. The sequenced sample was PBMCs, obtained from a glioma patient whose treatment included an IDH1 peptide vaccine. Receptors were obtained from a woman aged 45-59 years with glioma.

The chain joins TRBV19 to TRBJ2-6, with D uncertain. The germline CDR1 and CDR2 sequences are LNHDA and SQIVND (reference sequence). V lost 3 bases, J lost 4 bases, and 10 bases lay in between. The CDR3 has 15 amino acids. The CDR3 region is CASSMRDLGANVLTF. CDR3 bases: TGTGCCAGTAGTATGCGAGATCTCGGGGCCAACGTCCTGACTTTC.

This sequence joins TRBV2 and TRBJ2-1, with TRBD2 identical over 7 bases. V lost 4 bases to trimming and J lost 1 base; unmatched junction nucleotides: 4. Germline CDR1 reads SNHLY; CDR2 reads FYNNEI. The CDR3 spans 15 residues. CDR3 bases: TGTGCCAGCAGTGGAGAGGGAGGGTCCTACAATGAGCAGTTCTTC. This translates into CASSGEGGSYNEQFF.

The chain couples TRBV19 to TRBJ2-7; 10 bases line up with TRBD2. This CDR3 is built from 16 residues. V shed 5 bases and J 2 bases; nucleotides not matched to a gene: 9. The germline gives CDR1 LNHDA, CDR2 SQIVND (reference sequence). The CDR3 DNA reads as TGTGCCAGTAGTTTAAGACTAGCGGGCCTGGCCTACGAGCAGTACTTC. Its protein is CASSLRLAGLAYEQYF.

The V and J genes are TRBV6-6 and TRBJ2-4, with D unclear. Germline CDR1 is MNHNY and CDR2 is SVGAGI (reference sequence). This CDR3 contains 11 residues. V shed 5 bases and J shed 4 bases, with 3 bases lying between them. The CDR3 nucleotides read TGTGCCAGCAGTCGGAAAAACATTCAGTACTTC. This gives the protein CASSRKNIQYF.

This chain links TRBV6-5 with TRBJ2-1, with 9 bases matching TRBD2. V shed 0 bases and J 5 bases; nucleotides not matched to a gene: 2. The CDR3 runs 15 residues. Germline assignment: CDR1 MNHEY and CDR2 SVGAGI. CDR3 sequence reads: CASSYSRTSDNEQFF. The CDR3 DNA is TGTGCCAGCAGTTACTCCCGGACTAGCGACAATGAGCAGTTCTTC.

This sequence joins TRBV11-3 and TRBJ1-6; D gene uncertain. The CDR3 sequence is 12 residues long. V was cut by 5 bases and J by 6 bases, with 5 bases left in between. CDR1 is SGHNT and CDR2 is YENEEA in the germline V gene. Here the CDR3 reads CASSDFNSPLHF. For the CDR3, the DNA is TGTGCCAGCAGCGATTTTAATTCACCCCTCCACTTT.

This rearrangement joins TRBV7-9 to TRBJ2-1; possible D gene TRBD2, 5 bases. With 3 bases removed from V and 9 bases from J, the gap between germline ends came to 12 bases. This CDR3 is built from 13 residues. Germline V gene lookup returns CDR1 SEHNR and CDR2 FQNEAQ (reference sequence). The CDR3, as DNA: TGTGCCAGCAGCTTCAGACAAGAGGGTGAGCAGTTCTTC. Residues: CASSFRQEGEQFF.

This chain joins TRBV6-5 and TRBJ1-4; D may be TRBD1 (5 bases). Trimming removed 5 bases at V and 4 bases at J, with 11 bases between. Germline V gives CDR1 MNHEY, CDR2 SVGAGI. This CDR3 comprises 14 residues. CDR3 sequence: CASSVGRDNEKLFF. Here the CDR3 DNA reads TGTGCCAGCAGTGTGGGACGAGATAATGAAAAACTGTTTTTT.

The V and J genes are TRBV27 and TRBJ2-3, with D hard to call. V gave up 3 bases and J gave up 1 base, with 8 bases separating them. This CDR3 comprises 14 residues. CDR1 is MNHEY and CDR2 is SMNVEV in the germline V gene (reference sequence). In DNA form, the CDR3 reads TGTGCCAGCAGTTTGAGGCGGCGCACAGATACGCAGTATTTT. This codes for CASSLRRRTDTQYF.

The V gene is TRBV28, the J gene TRBJ2-7; D uncertain. This CDR3 region has 12 residues. Germline V CDR1 and CDR2: MDHEN, SYDVKM. The ends were cut back, 6 bases at V and 4 bases at J, with 10 bases in the middle. The CDR3 sequence: CASSPQVYEQYF. Written as DNA, the CDR3 is TGTGCCAGCAGCCCTCAAGTTTACGAGCAGTACTTC.

This chain links TRBV27 with TRBJ2-1; weak D call: TRBD2 (5 bases). The CDR3 consists of 14 residues. The germline gives CDR1 MNHEY, CDR2 SMNVEV (reference sequence). Trimming removed 2 bases from V and 7 bases from J, with 12 bases in between. The CDR3 bases are TGTGCCAGCAGTTTAGGACTGAGCTGGAATGAGCAGTTCTTC. Its translation: CASSLGLSWNEQFF.

The chain is built from TRBV30 and TRBJ1-5; no clear D. Germline V gene lookup returns CDR1 GTSNPN and CDR2 SVGIG (reference sequence). CDR3 length: 13 residues. V lost 5 bases and J 3 bases, leaving 11 bases between the germline ends. CDR3 sequence (DNA): TGTGCCTGGGCCTGGAGCACCAATCAGCCCCAGCATTTT. This translates into CAWAWSTNQPQHF.

The V gene is TRBV28, the J gene TRBJ1-2, with a possible D match to TRBD1 (5 bases). Trimming shortened V by 2 bases and J by 2 bases, and 6 bases separated the two germline ends. The CDR3 loop spans 13 amino acids. Looked up from germline, CDR1 is MDHEN and CDR2 is SYDVKM. The DNA of the CDR3 is TGTGCCAGCAGTTTACAGGGAAACTATGGCTACACCTTC. It codes for CASSLQGNYGYTF.

The chain uses TRBV9 and TRBJ2-2, with D possibly being TRBD1 (5 bases). This CDR3 is built from 13 residues. CDR1 and CDR2 (germline): SGDLS, YYNGEE. Trimming left V 3 bases short and J 5 bases short, with 8 bases between. The CDR3 nucleotides read TGTGCCAGCAGCGATCCAGGGACCGGGGAGCTGTTTTTT. Translated, it gives CASSDPGTGELFF.

J is TRBJ2-3 and V is TRBV7-9, with TRBD2 matching 9 bases. This CDR3 has 17 residues. J was trimmed by 0 bases and V by 5 bases; bases with no gene match: 9. Germline V gene data show CDR1 as SEHNR and CDR2 as FQNEAQ (reference sequence). CDR3 loop: CASSDRAGGLSTDTQYF. CDR3 nucleotide sequence: TGTGCCAGCAGCGACAGGGCGGGAGGGCTTAGCACAGATACGCAGTATTTT.

The chain uses TRBV13 and TRBJ2-7, with unresolved D. Between the trimmed V and J ends, which lost 0 bases and 3 bases, there was a span of 9 bases. The CDR3 is 14 residues long. Germline assignment: CDR1 PRHDT and CDR2 FYEKMQ (reference sequence). CDR3 nucleotides: TGTGCCAGCAGCTTAGGCTTGGCAGACTACGAGCAGTACTTC. Its protein is CASSLGLADYEQYF. Complete variable domain (other parts from reference TRBV13 and TRBJ2-7): AAGVIQSPRHLIKEKRETATLKCYPIPRHDTVYWYQQGPGQDPQFLISFYEKMQSDKGSIPDRFSAQQFSDYHSELNMSSLELGDSALYFCASSLGLADYEQYFGPGTRLTVT.

V is TRBV9 and J is TRBJ2-3; a weak D match, TRBD1 (5 bases). The germline V gene has CDR1 SGDLS and CDR2 YYNGEE. The V end was cut by 0 bases, the J end by 1 base, with 15 bases between. The CDR3 is made up of 17 amino acids. CDR3 residues: CASSVEQGSVGTDTQYF. CDR3 sequence (DNA): TGTGCCAGCAGCGTAGAGCAGGGTAGTGTAGGCACAGATACGCAGTATTTT.

V usage is TRBV5-4 and J usage is TRBJ1-1; a weak D match, TRBD1 (5 bases). Trimming pared 1 base from V and 0 bases from J, leaving 7 bases between. This CDR3 spans 14 amino acids. CDR1 and CDR2 (germline): SGHNT, YYREEE (reference sequence). The CDR3 bases are TGTGCCAGCAGCTTGCAGGGCGTGAACACTGAAGCTTTCTTT. Protein sequence: CASSLQGVNTEAFF.

This clone was detected once. This chain links TRBV6-6 with TRBJ2-7; D uncertain. This CDR3 has 13 residues. Deletions cut 0 bases from V and 7 bases from J, with 10 bases between. The germline CDR1 and CDR2 sequences are MNHNY and SVGAGI (reference sequence). The DNA of the CDR3 is TGTGCCAGCAGTTACTCTGCTCTTTTTGAGCAGTACTTC. This gives the protein CASSYSALFEQYF.

The chain combines TRBV5-4 with TRBJ1-1; TRBD1 might be the D (5 bases). This CDR3 contains 15 residues. Germline CDR1 SGHNT, CDR2 YYREEE (reference sequence). V lost 3 bases and J 5 bases, leaving 17 bases between the germline ends. CDR3 in DNA: TGTGCCAGCAGCTCCGGCGGGACGGGGTGGACTGAAGCTTTCTTT. Translation: CASSSGGTGWTEAFF.

The chain links TRBV5-8 to TRBJ1-5, with a possible D match to TRBD1 (5 bases). The CDR3 is 13 amino acids. CDR1 and CDR2 from the germline V gene are SGHTS and YDEGEE. The V end lost 0 bases, the J end lost 7 bases, and 8 bases lay between the germline ends. The CDR3 reads CASSLATAQPQHF. The CDR3 DNA reads as TGTGCCAGCAGCTTGGCGACAGCCCAGCCCCAGCATTTT.

The chain links TRBV11-2 to TRBJ2-3; 12 nucleotides match TRBD2. The CDR3 is made up of 17 amino acids. Germline CDR1 is SGHAT and CDR2 is FQNNGV. The V and J ends lost 1 base and 3 bases, in that order; junction bases with no gene match: 5. CDR3 bases: TGTGCCAGCAGCTTAGGGCAGACTAGCGGGAGAACAGATACGCAGTATTTT. This sequence encodes CASSLGQTSGRTDTQYF.

The genes are TRBV7-9 and TRBJ1-2; no firm D call. The length of the CDR3 is 13 residues. Germline V lookup: CDR1 SEHNR, CDR2 FQNEAQ (reference sequence). Trimming left V 1 base short and J 4 bases short, with 7 bases between. DNA of the CDR3: TGTGCCAGCAGCTTAGACAGTGGCTATGGCTACACCTTC. It codes for CASSLDSGYGYTF.

The chain has TRBV11-2 and TRBJ2-7; 8 nucleotides align to TRBD1. The CDR3 has 18 residues. Germline CDR1 is SGHAT and CDR2 is FQNNGV. After removal of 3 bases from V and 2 bases from J, the junction contained 15 bases not matched to a gene. The CDR3 sequence: CASSFGQGPGLFPYEQYF. In DNA form, the CDR3 reads TGTGCCAGCAGCTTCGGACAGGGTCCGGGACTTTTCCCCTACGAGCAGTACTTC. The variable domain in full, completed from reference TRBV11-2 and TRBJ2-7, reads EAGVAQSPRYKIIEKRQSVAFWCNPISGHATLYWYQQILGQGPKLLIQFQNNGVVDDSQLPKDRFSAERLKGVDSTLKIQPAKLEDSAVYLCASSFGQGPGLFPYEQYFGPGTRLTVT.